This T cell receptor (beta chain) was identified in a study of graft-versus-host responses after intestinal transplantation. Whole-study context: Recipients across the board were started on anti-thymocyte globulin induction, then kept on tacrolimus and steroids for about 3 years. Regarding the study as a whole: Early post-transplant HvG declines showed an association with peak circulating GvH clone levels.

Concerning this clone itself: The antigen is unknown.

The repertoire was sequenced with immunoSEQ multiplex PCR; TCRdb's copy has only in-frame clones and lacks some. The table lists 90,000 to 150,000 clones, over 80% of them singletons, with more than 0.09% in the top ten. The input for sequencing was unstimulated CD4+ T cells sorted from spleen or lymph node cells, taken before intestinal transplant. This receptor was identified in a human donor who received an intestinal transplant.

CDR3 bases: TGCGCCAGCAGTGAGTCGACGGCCAGCGGCTCCTACAATGAGCAGTTCTTC. Protein product: CASSESTASGSYNEQFF. The chain uses TRBV10-1 and TRBJ2-1; possibly TRBD2 for D (5 bases). This CDR3 region has 17 residues. CDR1 WNHNN and CDR2 SYGVQD come from the germline V gene (reference sequence). V dropped 0 bases and J dropped 0 bases, with 12 bases sitting between them.